This T cell receptor beta chain was sequenced in a study of identifying expanded T cells in peripheral blood. This table comes from immunoSEQ multiplex PCR, and its TCRdb copy is limited to in-frame clones, with some not included. The sample records over 90,000 clones, roughly 88% being singletons. This CDR3 region has 15 residues. Trimming removed 7 bases from V and 3 bases from J; junction bases left unmatched: 8. Germline V gives CDR1 MNHNS, CDR2 SASEGT. On this clone itself: Its cognate antigen is unknown.

During the collection period, no donor immune events like infections were recorded. Study-wide findings and caveats: Across healthy donors, higher total template counts meant significantly greater approximately two-week count variance. Differentially abundant clones: roughly 1.2 between replicates, about 15 at roughly 2 weeks, roughly 18 at four.

The specimen sequenced was blood. The receptor's source is a person aged 18 to 70 in good health. The chain joins TRBV6-1 to TRBJ2-3; TRBD1 agrees at 9 bases. The CDR3 region has the DNA TGTGCCAGCACCATACGGACAGGGGAAACAGATACGCAGTATTTT. Translating gives CASTIRTGETDTQYF.